Within the sample, the clone carrying this T cell receptor (beta chain) is medium-sized (0.01 to 0.1%). This sample was taken from a study of blood T cell repertoires in COVID-19. Study-wide background: T cells, B-cell-depleted T cells, or PBMCs provided the cDNA or gDNA that served as material.

Germline CDR1 SEHNR, CDR2 FQNEAQ (reference sequence). The length of the CDR3 is 11 residues. V was clipped by 5 bases and J by 5 bases, with 6 bases between them. The table came from immunoSEQ multiplex PCR; TCRdb's copy has only in-frame clones and leaves some out. The table has about 38,000 clones, about 85% seen once. The source material was peripheral blood. The V call is TRBV7-9, the J call TRBJ1-1; D is unresolved. This receptor was obtained from a man in his fifties or sixties with active COVID-19. CDR3 sequence reads: CASSAGTEAFF. The CDR3 nucleotides read TGTGCCAGCAGCGCGGGAACTGAAGCTTTCTTT.